This paragraph reports one T cell receptor beta chain. Method: immunoSEQ multiplex PCR; TCRdb's copy keeps in-frame clones and lacks some. The sample includes 100,000 to 150,000 clones, 81% of them seen just once. The data are from a study of radiation and T cells in renal cell carcinoma. Trimming at V came to 3 bases and at J to 1 base, leaving 5 bases not matched to a gene. Germline V gene lookup returns CDR1 LNHDA and CDR2 SQIVND (reference sequence). CDR3 length equals 16 residues. Indicated time point: blood 2 weeks post-SBRT. The sample's treatment: 15 Gy SBRT to primary tumor, nephrectomy 4 weeks later.

The material was blood, obtained from a patient whose treatment included radiotherapy and nephrectomy. This TCR was recovered from a man in his fifties with renal cell carcinoma. The J gene is TRBJ2-3, the V gene TRBV19; 9 nucleotides agree with TRBD1. CDR3 bases: TGTGCCAGTAGTATCCCGGACAGGGGAGGCACAGATACGCAGTATTTT. This encodes CASSIPDRGGTDTQYF.